Listed below are T cell receptor beta chains from one sample, sequenced in a study of blood T cell repertoires in COVID-19. Clones were read by immunoSEQ multiplex PCR, and TCRdb kept only the in-frame ones, dropping some. The sample carries 150,000 to 200,000 clones, roughly 82% recorded once. Material: peripheral blood. Receptors originate from a woman between 40 and 50 years old with COVID-19, enrolled during active disease. The CDR3 runs from the conserved cysteine through the conserved F or W.

v_call: TRBV10-3; j_call: TRBJ1-1; cdr3_aa: CAISVEPGEGRANTEAFF
v_call: TRBV5-4; j_call: TRBJ1-6; cdr3_aa: CASSKLTGSNSPLHF
v_call: TRBV7-9; j_call: TRBJ2-7; cdr3_aa: CASSLTGGVYEQYF
v_call: TRBV5-4; j_call: TRBJ2-7; cdr3_aa: CASSFAAGSSYEQYF
v_call: TRBV7-8; j_call: TRBJ1-2; cdr3_aa: CASSPRVLGANYGYTF
v_call: TRBV19; j_call: TRBJ2-1; cdr3_aa: CASSPASGSYNEQFF
v_call: TRBV5-4; j_call: TRBJ2-2; cdr3_aa: CASSYDRAGELFF
v_call: TRBV19; j_call: TRBJ2-7; cdr3_aa: CASSIVDDRLEQYF
v_call: TRBV19; j_call: TRBJ1-6; cdr3_aa: CASSTTGTGEIALHF
v_call: TRBV19; j_call: TRBJ1-1; cdr3_aa: CASSSEGANTEAFF
v_call: TRBV7-9; j_call: TRBJ2-6; cdr3_aa: CASTNWGQTPSGANVLTF
v_call: TRBV4-2; j_call: TRBJ1-1; cdr3_aa: CASSQDLGQGSRGTEAFF
v_call: TRBV1; j_call: TRBJ2-3; cdr3_aa: CTSSQGPGDTDTQYF
v_call: TRBV5-5; j_call: TRBJ2-2; cdr3_aa: CASSSTTANTGELFF
v_call: TRBV28; j_call: TRBJ2-5; cdr3_aa: CATRTGRQETQYF
v_call: TRBV21-1; j_call: TRBJ2-7; cdr3_aa: CASIGARDNQGYEQYF
v_call: TRBV19; j_call: TRBJ2-1; cdr3_aa: CASSSQRSSYNEQFF
v_call: TRBV19; j_call: TRBJ1-1; cdr3_aa: CASSTTSGSEAFF
v_call: TRBV6-1; j_call: TRBJ2-3; cdr3_aa: CASSEAWLVAGSSDTQYF
v_call: TRBV20-1; j_call: TRBJ2-1; cdr3_aa: CSASVLYEQFF
v_call: TRBV4-2; j_call: TRBJ1-5; cdr3_aa: CASSQEGGYQPQHF
v_call: TRBV7-9; j_call: TRBJ1-2; cdr3_aa: CASSLSGTGGANYGYTF
v_call: TRBV6-5; j_call: TRBJ1-1; cdr3_aa: CASSNRGLNTEAFF
v_call: TRBV3-1/TRBV3-2; j_call: TRBJ1-5; cdr3_aa: CASSPSATGQPQHF
v_call: TRBV19; j_call: TRBJ2-2; cdr3_aa: CASKGRVNAGELFF
v_call: TRBV14; j_call: TRBJ2-2; cdr3_aa: CASSHRAFTGELFF
v_call: TRBV29-1; j_call: TRBJ2-1; cdr3_aa: CSVEDPRGRRNEQFF
v_call: TRBV27; j_call: TRBJ2-1; cdr3_aa: CASSPRGGQGLSYNEQFF
v_call: TRBV28; j_call: TRBJ2-1; cdr3_aa: CASRPIGTSGRNEQFF
v_call: TRBV3-1/TRBV3-2; j_call: TRBJ1-2; cdr3_aa: CASSQRNAATGGYTF
v_call: TRBV9; j_call: TRBJ2-2; cdr3_aa: CASSVYSGGRNTGELFF
v_call: TRBV9; j_call: TRBJ2-1; cdr3_aa: CASSSSGVLDEQFF
v_call: TRBV2; j_call: TRBJ2-7; cdr3_aa: CASRDTYYEQYF
v_call: TRBV19; j_call: TRBJ1-2; cdr3_aa: CASSIGQGYGYTF
v_call: TRBV5-1; j_call: TRBJ1-1; cdr3_aa: CASSLEAANTEAFF
v_call: TRBV5-1; j_call: TRBJ2-7; cdr3_aa: CASSLAGTGYEQYF
v_call: TRBV4-1; j_call: TRBJ2-3; cdr3_aa: CASSQAGGPADTQYF
v_call: TRBV7-2; j_call: TRBJ2-7; cdr3_aa: CASTKTAGQGYEQYF
v_call: TRBV20-1; j_call: TRBJ1-2; cdr3_aa: CSARDVRGYTF
v_call: TRBV19; j_call: TRBJ2-1; cdr3_aa: CASRSGGSTTYNEQFF
v_call: TRBV5-4; j_call: TRBJ2-1; cdr3_aa: CASSRNPRDFSYNEQFF
v_call: TRBV6-1; j_call: TRBJ1-6; cdr3_aa: CASSESMSHNSPLHF
v_call: TRBV19; j_call: TRBJ1-2; cdr3_aa: CASSIRENYGYTF
v_call: TRBV27; j_call: TRBJ1-4; cdr3_aa: CASSSSRGAVNEKLFF
v_call: TRBV11-2; j_call: TRBJ1-1; cdr3_aa: CASSRTAGNTEAFF
v_call: TRBV18; j_call: TRBJ2-1; cdr3_aa: CASSVTVGLYNEQFF
v_call: TRBV10-1; j_call: TRBJ1-1; cdr3_aa: CASRDSLNTEAFF
v_call: TRBV6-1; j_call: TRBJ2-1; cdr3_aa: CASSEGGVHYNEQFF
v_call: TRBV3-1/TRBV3-2; j_call: TRBJ1-1; cdr3_aa: CASRDEGGTEAFF
v_call: TRBV7-9; j_call: TRBJ2-2; cdr3_aa: CASIPIRGENTGELFF
v_call: TRBV7-9; j_call: TRBJ2-3; cdr3_aa: CASSPRLAASTDTQYF
v_call: TRBV19; j_call: TRBJ1-1; cdr3_aa: CASSIGGGLTEAFF